This T cell receptor (beta chain) was identified during a study of identical twins. The table lists this clonotype with a few counts. Its specificity is not known. Only healthy Caucasians were included as donors. TCRdb redid the calling of the 5' RACE reads with MiXCR, one entry per CDR3 protein. The profile shows around 680,000 distinct CDR3 sequences, 8.5% to 9.5% of them singletons. V dropped 8 bases and J dropped 5 bases, with 18 bases sitting between them. Germline CDR1 and CDR2: LNHDA and SQIVND (reference sequence). The CDR3 is 14 amino acids. Study conclusions and caveats: Recombination models fit unrelated individuals' TCR alpha sharing but underestimated twins'. The study reached conclusions through statistical analysis that was cross-sectional, not following the same donors. The more abundant beta clonotypes in cord blood had fewer insertions, and memory repertoires did not show this.

This same sample was also taken into another study, of yellow fever vaccine responses in identical twins.

The chain uses TRBV19 and TRBJ1-1; tentatively, D is TRBD1 (5 bases). The sequencing input was PBMCs. This clonotype originated in a woman aged 18-29 years in good health. In nucleotides, the CDR3 is TGTGCCAGTGTGAGGGGACGGGTACGAACTGAAGCTTTCTTT. This sequence encodes CASVRGRVRTEAFF.